This TCR beta chain was captured in a study of blood T cell repertoires in COVID-19. This CDR3 is 14 amino acids long. Trimming took 7 bases from V and 5 from J; bases not matched to a gene: 1. Germline CDR1 reads LNHDA; CDR2 reads SQIVND (reference sequence). Clones were read by immunoSEQ multiplex PCR, and TCRdb kept only the in-frame ones, dropping some. The sample yields about 250,000 clones, 82% seen once. This rearrangement joins TRBV19 to TRBJ1-6, with 11 bases lining up with TRBD1. Input material: PBMCs or T cells enriched from blood (not recorded which). This TCR came from a man aged 35 to 55 who had been exposed to COVID-19. The CDR3 region has the DNA TGTGCCAGTAAGGACAGGGGGCATAATTCACCCCTCCACTTT. This sequence encodes CASKDRGHNSPLHF.